This TCR beta chain was recovered during a study of T-cell memory formation after mild COVID-19. Study-level points and caveats: SARS-CoV-2 specificity of second-wave clones peaking day 37 was unconfirmed. Clones contracting over day 15 to 85 were CD4/CD8 balanced, with later expanders leaning CD4+.

Concerning this clonotype itself: Its antigen remains unidentified.

This CDR3 is built from 14 residues. The germline V and J ends were trimmed by 2 bases and 6 bases, with 14 bases remaining between them. CDR1 is MGHDK and CDR2 is SYGVNS in the germline V gene. TCRdb independently ran MiXCR on the 5' RACE reads; one entry per CDR3 protein. The data show some 290,000 distinct CDR3 sequences, with under 20% seen just once and roughly 22% held by the top ten. This clonotype was sampled from a man in his late teens or twenties who had mild COVID-19 (a few samples of this study predate the infection). Cell type and time point are not known. This chain uses TRBV25-1 with TRBJ2-7; unclear D gene. Material for sequencing was PBMCs or a T cell subset sorted from them (not recorded which). In nucleotides, the CDR3 is TGTGCCAGCAGTGAACAGAAAGTTAAGGTCGAGCAGTACTTC. Its protein is CASSEQKVKVEQYF.